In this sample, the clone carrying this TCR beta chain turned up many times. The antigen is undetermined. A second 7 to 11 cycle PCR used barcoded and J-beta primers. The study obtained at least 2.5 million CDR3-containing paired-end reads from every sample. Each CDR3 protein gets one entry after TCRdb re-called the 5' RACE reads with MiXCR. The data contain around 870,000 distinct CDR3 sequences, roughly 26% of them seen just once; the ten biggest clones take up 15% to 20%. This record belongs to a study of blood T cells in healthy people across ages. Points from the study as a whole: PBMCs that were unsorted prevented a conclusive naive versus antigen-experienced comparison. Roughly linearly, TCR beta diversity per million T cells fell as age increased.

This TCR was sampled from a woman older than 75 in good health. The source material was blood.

CDR3 region: CSARRGGVGNEQFF. CDR3 nucleotide sequence: TGCAGTGCTAGGAGGGGGGGGGTGGGCAATGAGCAGTTCTTC. This chain joins TRBV20-1 and TRBJ2-1; D might be TRBD2 (7 bases). Germline lookup yields CDR1 DFQATT and CDR2 SNEGSKA (reference sequence). The V gene lost 3 bases and the J gene lost 6 bases, with 15 bases spanning the gap. This CDR3 comprises 14 residues.